The present entry profiles one T cell receptor (beta chain) with its context. The CDR3 consists of 14 residues. Trimming stripped 4 bases from V and 3 bases from J, with 13 bases between. In germline, CDR1 is LGHDT, CDR2 YNNKEL (reference sequence). The sample is drawn from a study of control samples from healthy donors and cancer patients. Only in-frame clones appear in the TCRdb table, and some are missing; sequencing was by immunoSEQ multiplex PCR. Of 350,000 to 450,000 clones in the sample, more than 80% are singletons; the top ten hold just under 6.5%. The receptor was derived from a man aged 40-50 years with head and neck cancer. This chain connects TRBV3-1 (or the pseudogene TRBV3-2) to TRBJ2-7, with D possibly being TRBD1 (6 bases). Sequencing used PBMCs. The CDR3 sequence is CASSLAGDHYEQYF. In DNA, the CDR3 is TGTGCCAGCAGCCTAGCAGGGGACCACTACGAGCAGTACTTC.